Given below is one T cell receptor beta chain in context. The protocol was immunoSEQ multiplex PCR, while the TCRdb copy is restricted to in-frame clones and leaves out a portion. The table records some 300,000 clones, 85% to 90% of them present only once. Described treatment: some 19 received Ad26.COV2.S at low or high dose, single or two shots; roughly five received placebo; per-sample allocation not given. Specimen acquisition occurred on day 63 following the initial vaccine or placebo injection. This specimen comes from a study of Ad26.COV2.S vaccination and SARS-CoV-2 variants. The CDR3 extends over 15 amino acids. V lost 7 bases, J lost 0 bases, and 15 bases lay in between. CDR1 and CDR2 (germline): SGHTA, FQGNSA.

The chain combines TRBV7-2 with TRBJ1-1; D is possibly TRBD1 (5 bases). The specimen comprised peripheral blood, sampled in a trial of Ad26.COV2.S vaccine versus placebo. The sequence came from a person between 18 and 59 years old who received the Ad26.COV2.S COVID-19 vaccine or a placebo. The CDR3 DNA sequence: TGTGCCAGCAAGTCGGGGCAGGTCGTGAACACTGAAGCTTTCTTT. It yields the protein CASKSGQVVNTEAFF.